This entry is about one T cell receptor (beta chain). As originally analysed: Amplification from reference gene primers served as the basis for estimated nucleated cell counts. The table came from immunoSEQ multiplex PCR; TCRdb's copy has only in-frame clones and leaves some out. That table furnishes V, J and clone size, whereas the DNA furnished D and trimming. The table lists roughly 240,000 clones, approximately 80% of them singletons. The CDR3 loop spans 15 amino acids. Trimming stripped 2 bases from V and 8 bases from J, with 16 bases between. Germline V gene lookup returns CDR1 MGHRA and CDR2 YSYEKL. The sample comes from a study of blood T cell repertoires in COVID-19. The overall study: T cells, B-cell-depleted T cells, or PBMCs provided the cDNA or gDNA that served as material.

The clonotype was recovered from a middle-aged man who had recovered from COVID-19. Source material: peripheral blood. The chain is built from TRBV4-1 and TRBJ2-1; D is unclear. In DNA, the CDR3 is TGCGCCAGCAGCCAACGGGTCCACGAAGTCGATGAGCAGTTCTTC. Translating gives CASSQRVHEVDEQFF.